The 20 T cell receptor beta chains below were found in one sample sequenced in a study of shared clonotypes between healthy human individuals (TCRdb year 2020). Library generation was performed with the immunoSEQ multiplex PCR assay. Not all clones reach the TCRdb copy of this immuneACCESS table, which keeps in-frame sequences only. Checked studies attribute under half of the gap to unresolved V genes and leave the rest unexplained. This sample lists millions of clones; roughly 96% were detected once. More than 0.1% of the sample is taken by the ten largest. The sequenced material came from naive CD4+ T cells sorted from blood. The label giving this sample's cell subset or site can be read as: CD45RA+ positively selected. The receptors originated from a man in his late teens or twenties in good health.

The CDR3 DNA is TGCGCCAGCAGCCGAGGGGGGAAACAGTTCTTC. This translates into CASSRGGKQFF. The chain couples TRBV4-1 to TRBJ2-1; D is perhaps TRBD1 or TRBD2 (6 bases each). Between the trimmed V and J ends, which lost 4 bases and 13 bases, there was a span of 11 bases. The CDR3 consists of 11 residues. The germline V gene has CDR1 MGHRA and CDR2 YSYEKL.

V gene TRBV29-1 combines with J gene TRBJ2-1, with TRBD2 as a possible D gene (7 bases). The CDR3 is made up of 12 amino acids. V dropped 4 bases and J dropped 7 bases, with 11 bases sitting between them. Germline V gives CDR1 SQVTM, CDR2 ANQGSEA. The CDR3 DNA reads as TGCAGCGTTGCCGAGGGGGGGAATGAGCAGTTCTTC. It codes for CSVAEGGNEQFF.

The chain recombines TRBV10-2 with TRBJ2-1; TRBD2 matches at 10 bases. V was pared by 2 bases and J by 6 bases, with 10 bases of the junction left unmatched. Germline assignment: CDR1 WSHSY and CDR2 SAAADI. The CDR3 runs 17 residues. The CDR3 loop is CASSEEVWASGSNEQFF. In nucleotides, the CDR3 is TGCGCCAGCAGTGAGGAGGTTTGGGCTAGCGGGAGCAATGAGCAGTTCTTC.

This sequence joins TRBV9 and TRBJ2-3; TRBD2 is a possible D gene (7 bases). The CDR3 spans 15 residues. The V gene lost 2 bases and the J gene lost 2 bases, with 12 bases spanning the gap. The V gene's germline CDR1 is SGDLS and CDR2 YYNGEE. The CDR3 DNA reads TGTGCCAGCAGCGTGAACGGGGGGCCCACAGATACGCAGTATTTT. Translation gives CASSVNGGPTDTQYF.

As to this clone: Other DNA sequences in the same sample also yield this CDR3. This chain links TRBV19 with TRBJ2-7, with D possibly matching TRBD1 (5 bases). The CDR3 runs 14 residues. Germline V lookup: CDR1 LNHDA, CDR2 SQIVND (reference sequence). V was shortened by 1 base and J by 2 bases, with 9 bases between the two germline ends. The CDR3 region has the DNA TGTGCCAGTAGTATAGGGCAGGGTACCTACGAGCAGTACTTC. This translates into CASSIGQGTYEQYF.

The sample holds one count of this clone. This chain uses TRBV18 with TRBJ2-2; 7 bases match TRBD1. This CDR3 is 16 amino acids long. Per germline, CDR1 KGHSH and CDR2 LQKENI. The J segment lost 0 bases and the V segment lost 7 bases, leaving 8 bases of the junction unmatched. The CDR3: CASFRGQITNTGELFF. Written as DNA, the CDR3 is TGTGCCAGCTTTCGGGGACAGATTACGAACACCGGGGAGCTGTTTTTT.

This chain links TRBV5-4 with TRBJ2-1; 9 nucleotides match TRBD1. Germline V gene sequence: CDR1 SGHNT, CDR2 YYREEE (reference sequence). The CDR3 sequence is 15 residues long. Unmatched junction bases numbered 8, after V lost 4 bases and J lost 6 bases. The CDR3 bases are TGTGCCAGCAGCCCACCTTTGACAGGGGGCAATGAGCAGTTCTTC. It codes for CASSPPLTGGNEQFF.

The chain joins TRBV5-6 to TRBJ2-7, with 10 bases lining up with TRBD2. Unmatched junction bases numbered 13, after V lost 4 bases and J lost 0 bases. CDR3 length: 18 residues. Germline-derived CDR1 and CDR2 are SGHDT and YYEEEE. In DNA form, the CDR3 reads TGTGCCAGCAGCCCGTGGAGAGCGGGGGGGGACTCCTCCTACGAGCAGTACTTC. Its translation: CASSPWRAGGDSSYEQYF.

This chain uses TRBV7-2 with TRBJ1-1; a weak D match, TRBD1 (5 bases). The germline V gene has CDR1 SGHTA and CDR2 FQGNSA. Between the trimmed V and J ends, which lost 3 bases and 4 bases, there was a span of 12 bases. This CDR3 is 14 amino acids long. Written as DNA, the CDR3 is TGTGCCAGCAGCTTGGGGGGACCGGTCACTGAAGCTTTCTTT. This gives the protein CASSLGGPVTEAFF. Supplemented by reference TRBV7-2 and TRBJ1-1, the full variable domain reads GAGVSQSPSNKVTEKGKDVELRCDPISGHTALYWYRQSLGQGLEFLIYFQGNSAPDKSGLPSDRFSAERTGGSVSTLTIQRTQQEDSAVYLCASSLGGPVTEAFFGQGTRLTVV.

This rearrangement joins TRBV18 to TRBJ2-3; the D is unclear. The germline V gene encodes CDR1 KGHSH and CDR2 LQKENI. The CDR3 runs to 15 residues. With 3 bases removed from V and 2 bases from J, the gap between germline ends came to 12 bases. The CDR3 coding sequence is TGTGCCAGCTCACCGCCTAACCGGGCCACAGATACGCAGTATTTT. Translated: CASSPPNRATDTQYF.

This clone showed up just once. The chain employs TRBV10-3 and TRBJ2-4; D is possibly TRBD2 (6 bases). The ends were cut back, 8 bases at V and 9 bases at J, with 11 bases in the middle. CDR3 length: 11 residues. Germline V gene data show CDR1 as ENHRY and CDR2 as SYGVKD. CDR3 DNA: TGTGCCATCGGAGAGGGAGGCATTCAGTACTTC. It yields the protein CAIGEGGIQYF.

The chain links TRBV6-5 to TRBJ2-7; 7 positions agree with TRBD1. The CDR3 is 14 amino acids. The germline gives CDR1 MNHEY, CDR2 SVGAGI. J lost 5 bases, V lost 6 bases, and 10 bases had no gene match. The CDR3 DNA follows: TGTGCCAGCAGGCGAGGGGGCTATGGGCACGAGCAGTACTTC. Translating it yields CASRRGGYGHEQYF.

The table lists this clone with a count of one. The V call is TRBV10-2, the J call TRBJ2-3, with 8 nucleotides matching TRBD2. Per the germline V gene, CDR1 is WSHSY and CDR2 is SAAADI. The CDR3 loop spans 15 amino acids. Germline trimming cut 4 bases from V and 1 base from J; bases unmatched to any gene: 4. In DNA, the CDR3 is TGCGCCAGCAGTGCCCTAGCGGGCGGCACAGATACGCAGTATTTT. As protein: CASSALAGGTDTQYF.

The V and J genes are TRBV10-3 and TRBJ1-2; TRBD1 agrees at 9 bases. The CDR3 contains 17 residues. V trimming: 0 bases; J trimming: 3 bases; junction bases outside the gene matches: 8. CDR1 and CDR2 (germline): ENHRY, SYGVKD. The CDR3 sequence is CAISESRGGQGDYGYTF. The CDR3 coding sequence is TGTGCCATCAGTGAGTCGAGGGGGGGACAGGGAGACTATGGCTACACCTTC.

On this clone: Other DNA sequences in this sample translate to the same CDR3. The V and J genes are TRBV6-5 and TRBJ2-5, with D possibly matching TRBD1 (6 bases). Germline loops: CDR1 MNHEY, CDR2 SVGAGI. The CDR3 length is 14 residues. Trimming took 0 bases from V and 2 from J, leaving 7 bases between them. The DNA for the CDR3 is TGTGCCAGCAGTTACTCGACAGGTCAAGAGACCCAGTACTTC. Amino acid sequence: CASSYSTGQETQYF.

The rearrangement uses TRBV4-1 and TRBJ2-7; a weak D match, TRBD1 (6 bases). CDR3 length: 15 amino acids. Between the trimmed V and J ends, which lost 1 base and 1 base, there was a span of 11 bases. Germline lookup yields CDR1 MGHRA and CDR2 YSYEKL. The CDR3 here is CASSQARTASYEQYF. DNA for the CDR3: TGCGCCAGCAGCCAAGCCCGGACAGCATCCTACGAGCAGTACTTC.

The V and J genes are TRBV28 and TRBJ2-3, with 11 bases fitting TRBD2. The CDR3 contains 18 residues. The junction had 15 bases not matched to a gene; V was cut back by 5 bases and J by 5 bases. CDR1 and CDR2 from the germline V gene are MDHEN and SYDVKM. CDR3 DNA sequence: TGTGCCAGCAGTCTCGCGTATAGCGGGGGGGCCTTTAAAGATACGCAGTATTTT. Translation gives CASSLAYSGGAFKDTQYF. The whole variable domain, filled in from reference TRBV28 and TRBJ2-3, reads DVKVTQSSRYLVKRTGEKVFLECVQDMDHENMFWYRQDPGLGLRLIYFSYDVKMKEKGDIPEGYSVSREKKERFSLILESASTNQTSMYLCASSLAYSGGAFKDTQYFGPGTRLTVL.

CDR3 in amino acids: CASSGSRTGDNEQFF. The CDR3 DNA follows: TGTGCCAGCAGTGGGTCTCGCACAGGGGACAATGAGCAGTTCTTC. The chain uses TRBV6-5 and TRBJ2-1; TRBD1 matches 7 bases. V lost 5 bases, J lost 5 bases, and 9 bases stayed unmatched. CDR3 length: 15 amino acids. Germline V gene sequence: CDR1 MNHEY, CDR2 SVGAGI.

V gene TRBV18 combines with J gene TRBJ1-1, with a weak D call TRBD1 (6 bases). Trimming shortened V by 2 bases and J by 8 bases, and 12 bases separated the two germline ends. CDR1 and CDR2 (germline): KGHSH, LQKENI. The length of the CDR3 is 13 residues. The CDR3, as DNA: TGTGCCAGCTCACCAACAGGGTACCGGGAAGCTTTCTTT. Translating gives CASSPTGYREAFF.

V usage is TRBV5-1 and J usage is TRBJ2-2; the D gene is possibly TRBD2 (5 bases). The germline CDR1 and CDR2 sequences are SGHRS and YFSETQ. The V gene lost 4 bases and the J gene lost 2 bases, with 12 bases spanning the gap. There are 15 residues in the CDR3. CDR3 bases: TGCGCCAGCAGCCGGGATTTGACCAACACCGGGGAGCTGTTTTTT. It translates to CASSRDLTNTGELFF.